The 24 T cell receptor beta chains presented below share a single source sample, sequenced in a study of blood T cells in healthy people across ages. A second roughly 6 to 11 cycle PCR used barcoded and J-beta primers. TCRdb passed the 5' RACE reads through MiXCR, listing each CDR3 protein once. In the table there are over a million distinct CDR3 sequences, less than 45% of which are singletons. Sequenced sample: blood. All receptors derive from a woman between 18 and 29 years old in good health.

CDR3 DNA sequence: TGTGCCAGCAGCTTGGGAAAACGAGCTTTCTTT. This gives the protein CASSLGKRAFF. This chain connects TRBV7-2 to TRBJ1-1; the D is unclear. The CDR3 is made up of 11 amino acids. Germline V gene sequence: CDR1 SGHTA, CDR2 FQGNSA. Trimming took off 3 bases at V and 10 bases at J, with 9 bases between the two ends.

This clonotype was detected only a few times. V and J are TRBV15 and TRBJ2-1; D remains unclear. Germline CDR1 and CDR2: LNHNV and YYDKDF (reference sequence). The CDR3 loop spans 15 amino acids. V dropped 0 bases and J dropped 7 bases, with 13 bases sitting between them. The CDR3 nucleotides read TGTGCCACCAGCAGAGATCTGGCGGAGAATAATGAGCAGTTCTTC. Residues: CATSRDLAENNEQFF. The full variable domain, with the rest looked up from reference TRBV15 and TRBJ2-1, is DAMVIQNPRYQVTQFGKPVTLSCSQTLNHNVMYWYQQKSSQAPKLLFHYYDKDFNNEADTPDNFQSRRPNTSFCFLDIRSPGLGDTAMYLCATSRDLAENNEQFFGPGTRLTVL.

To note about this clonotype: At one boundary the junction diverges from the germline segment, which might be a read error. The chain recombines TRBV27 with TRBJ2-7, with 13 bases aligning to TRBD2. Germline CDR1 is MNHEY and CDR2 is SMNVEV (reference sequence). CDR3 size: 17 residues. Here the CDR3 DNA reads TGTACCAGCAGTCCACTGACTAGCGGGGGGCTCTCCTACGAGCAGTACTTC. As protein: CTSSPLTSGGLSYEQYF.

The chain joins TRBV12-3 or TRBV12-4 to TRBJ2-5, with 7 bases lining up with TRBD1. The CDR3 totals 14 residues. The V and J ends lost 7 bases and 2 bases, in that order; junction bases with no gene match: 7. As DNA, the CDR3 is TGTGCCAGCAACCTGAGGGGACAGCAAGAGACCCAGTACTTC. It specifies CASNLRGQQETQYF.

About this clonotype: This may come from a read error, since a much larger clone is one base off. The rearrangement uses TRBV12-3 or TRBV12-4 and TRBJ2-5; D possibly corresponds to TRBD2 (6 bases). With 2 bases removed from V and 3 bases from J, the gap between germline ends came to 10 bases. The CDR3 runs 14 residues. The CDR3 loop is CASSLRGKEETQYF. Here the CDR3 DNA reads TGTGCCAGCAGTTTACGCGGGAAGGAAGAGACCCAGTACTTC.

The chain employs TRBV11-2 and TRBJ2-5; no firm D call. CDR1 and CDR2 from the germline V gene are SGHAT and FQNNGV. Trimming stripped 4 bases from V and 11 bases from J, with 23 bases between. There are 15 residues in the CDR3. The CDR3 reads CASSSPAKYGNEQYF. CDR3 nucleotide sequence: TGTGCCAGCAGCTCCCCAGCTAAGTACGGTAATGAGCAGTACTTC.

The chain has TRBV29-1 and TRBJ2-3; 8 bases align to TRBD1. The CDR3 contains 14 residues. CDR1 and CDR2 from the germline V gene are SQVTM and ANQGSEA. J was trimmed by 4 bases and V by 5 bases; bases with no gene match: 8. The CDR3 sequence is CSVRKTGEADTQYF. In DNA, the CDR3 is TGCAGCGTTCGTAAGACAGGGGAGGCAGATACGCAGTATTTT.

The CDR3 protein is CASSPFPGQAEKLFF. The CDR3, as DNA: TGTGCCAGCAGCCCTTTTCCGGGACAGGCTGAAAAACTGTTTTTT. The chain joins TRBV7-9 to TRBJ1-4; the match to TRBD1 covers 8 bases. CDR3 length: 15 amino acids. With V trimmed by 5 bases and J by 7 bases, 9 bases remained unmatched. Looked up from germline, CDR1 is SEHNR and CDR2 is FQNEAQ (reference sequence). The entire variable domain, with the rest obtained from reference TRBV7-9 and TRBJ1-4, is as follows: DTGVSQNPRHKITKRGQNVTFRCDPISEHNRLYWYRQTLGQGPEFLTYFQNEAQLEKSRLLSDRFSAERPKGSFSTLEIQRTEQGDSAMYLCASSPFPGQAEKLFFGSGTQLSVL.

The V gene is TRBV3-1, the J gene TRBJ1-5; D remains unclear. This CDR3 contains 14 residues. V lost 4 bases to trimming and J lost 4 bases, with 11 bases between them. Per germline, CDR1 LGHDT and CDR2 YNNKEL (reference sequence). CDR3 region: CASSRAAGNQPQHF. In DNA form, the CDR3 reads TGTGCCAGCAGCCGAGCGGCGGGTAATCAGCCCCAGCATTTT.

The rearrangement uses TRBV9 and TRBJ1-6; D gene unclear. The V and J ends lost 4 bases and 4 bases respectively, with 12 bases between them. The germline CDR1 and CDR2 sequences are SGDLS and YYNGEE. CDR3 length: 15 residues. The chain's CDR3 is CASSPRPSYNSPLHF. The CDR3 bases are TGTGCCAGCAGCCCGAGACCATCTTATAATTCACCCCTCCACTTT.

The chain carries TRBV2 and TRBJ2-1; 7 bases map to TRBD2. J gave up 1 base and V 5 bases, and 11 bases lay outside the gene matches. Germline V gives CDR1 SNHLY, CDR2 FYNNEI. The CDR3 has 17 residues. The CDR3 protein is CASSTPEAGESYNEQFF. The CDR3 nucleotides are TGTGCCAGCAGTACCCCCGAGGCGGGAGAGTCCTACAATGAGCAGTTCTTC.

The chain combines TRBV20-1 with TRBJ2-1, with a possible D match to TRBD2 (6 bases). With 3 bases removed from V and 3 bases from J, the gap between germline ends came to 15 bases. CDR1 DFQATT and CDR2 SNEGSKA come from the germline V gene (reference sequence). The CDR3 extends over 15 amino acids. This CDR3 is CSASRLVGLYNEQFF. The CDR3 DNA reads TGCAGTGCTAGTCGGCTAGTGGGACTCTACAATGAGCAGTTCTTC.

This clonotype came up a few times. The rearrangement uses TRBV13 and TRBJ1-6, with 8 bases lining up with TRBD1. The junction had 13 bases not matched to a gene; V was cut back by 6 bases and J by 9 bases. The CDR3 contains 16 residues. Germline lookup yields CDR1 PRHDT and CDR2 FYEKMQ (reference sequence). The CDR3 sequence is CASRPGGQGGFSPLHF. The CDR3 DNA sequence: TGTGCCAGCAGACCCGGTGGACAGGGCGGTTTTTCACCCCTCCACTTT.

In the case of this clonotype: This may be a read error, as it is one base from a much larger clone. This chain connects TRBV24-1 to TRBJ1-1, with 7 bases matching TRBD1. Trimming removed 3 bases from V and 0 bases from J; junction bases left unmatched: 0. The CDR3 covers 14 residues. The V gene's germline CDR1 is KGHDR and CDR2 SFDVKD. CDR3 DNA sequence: TGTGCCACCAGTGATGGGACAGTGAACACTGAAGCTTTCTTT. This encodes CATSDGTVNTEAFF.

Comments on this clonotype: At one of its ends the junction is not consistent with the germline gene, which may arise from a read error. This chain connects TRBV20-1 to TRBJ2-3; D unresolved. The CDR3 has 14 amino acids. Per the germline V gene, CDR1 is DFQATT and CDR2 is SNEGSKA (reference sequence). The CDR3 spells CSAPTPSHTDTQYF. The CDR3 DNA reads TGTAGTGCCCCAACCCCCTCACACACCGATACGCAGTATTTT.

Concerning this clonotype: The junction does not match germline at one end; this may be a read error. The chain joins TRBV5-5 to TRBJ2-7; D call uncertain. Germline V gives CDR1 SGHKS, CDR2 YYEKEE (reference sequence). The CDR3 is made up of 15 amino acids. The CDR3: CTSTPTRLQSYEQYF. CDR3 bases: TGTACCAGCACGCCAACCCGGTTGCAGTCCTACGAGCAGTACTTC.

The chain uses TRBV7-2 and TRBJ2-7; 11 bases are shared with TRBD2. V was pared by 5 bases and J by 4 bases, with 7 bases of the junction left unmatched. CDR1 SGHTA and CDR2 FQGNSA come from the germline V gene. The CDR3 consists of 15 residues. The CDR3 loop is CASSPSTSGGYEQYF. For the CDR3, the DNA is TGTGCCAGCAGCCCGTCTACTAGCGGGGGTTACGAGCAGTACTTC.

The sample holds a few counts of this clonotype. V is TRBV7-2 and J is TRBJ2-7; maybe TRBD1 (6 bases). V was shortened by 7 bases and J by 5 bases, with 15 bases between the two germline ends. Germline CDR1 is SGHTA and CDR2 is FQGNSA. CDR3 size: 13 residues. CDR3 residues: CASNERSGDEQYF. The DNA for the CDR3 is TGTGCCAGCAACGAAAGGTCAGGGGACGAGCAGTACTTC.

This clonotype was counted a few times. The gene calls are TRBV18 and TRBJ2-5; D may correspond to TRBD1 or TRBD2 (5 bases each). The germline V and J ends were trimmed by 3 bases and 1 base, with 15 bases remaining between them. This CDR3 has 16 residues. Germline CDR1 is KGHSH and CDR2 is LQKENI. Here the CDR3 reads CASSPAGAAGQETQYF. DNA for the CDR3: TGTGCCAGCTCACCTGCCGGGGCTGCTGGCCAAGAGACCCAGTACTTC.

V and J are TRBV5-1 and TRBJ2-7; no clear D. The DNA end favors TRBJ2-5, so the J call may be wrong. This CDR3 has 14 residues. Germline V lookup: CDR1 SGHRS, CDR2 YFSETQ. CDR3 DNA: TGCGCCAGCAGCTTGGGTCAACCCGGGGAGACCCAGTACTTC. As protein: CASSLGQPGETQYF.

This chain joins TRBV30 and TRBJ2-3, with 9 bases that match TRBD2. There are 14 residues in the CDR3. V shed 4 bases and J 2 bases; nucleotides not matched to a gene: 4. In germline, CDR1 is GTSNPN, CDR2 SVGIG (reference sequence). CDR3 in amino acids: CAWKLAGFTDTQYF. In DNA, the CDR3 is TGTGCCTGGAAGCTAGCGGGATTCACAGATACGCAGTATTTT.

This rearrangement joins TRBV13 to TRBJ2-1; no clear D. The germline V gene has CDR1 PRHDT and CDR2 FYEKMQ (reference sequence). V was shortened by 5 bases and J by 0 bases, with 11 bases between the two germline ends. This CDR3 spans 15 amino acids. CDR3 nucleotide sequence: TGTGCCAGCAGCGCCGCGCAGAGCTCCTACAATGAGCAGTTCTTC. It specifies CASSAAQSSYNEQFF.

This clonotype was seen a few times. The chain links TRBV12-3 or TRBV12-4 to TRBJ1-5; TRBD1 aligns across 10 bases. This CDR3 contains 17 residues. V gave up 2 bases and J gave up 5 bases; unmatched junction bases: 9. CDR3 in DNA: TGTGCCAGCAGTTTAAATAGGTGGGACAGGGGACATCAGCCCCAGCATTTT. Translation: CASSLNRWDRGHQPQHF.

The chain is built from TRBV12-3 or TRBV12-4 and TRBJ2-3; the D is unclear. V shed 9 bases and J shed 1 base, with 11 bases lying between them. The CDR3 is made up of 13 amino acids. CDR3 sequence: CARSRDGTDTQYF. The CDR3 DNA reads TGTGCCAGAAGTAGAGACGGCACAGATACGCAGTATTTT.